This TCR beta chain was documented in a study of cytomegalovirus exposure and HLA in healthy donors. General study points: Later analysis showed most CMV-associated TCR beta chains appearing HLA-restricted. Overall, under 200 TCR beta chains were annotated as cytomegalovirus-associated. With later analysis, a missense DCLRE1C variant became linked to TCR beta V- and J-gene trimming.

Losses at the gene ends were 2 bases for V and 2 bases for J; bases not matched to a gene: 13. Germline values: CDR1 SQVTM, CDR2 ANQGSEA. The CDR3 extends over 18 amino acids. Researchers ran the PCR with 60 Vbeta and 13 Jbeta primers. Authors' processing steps: A later analysis tallied some 84 million unique TCR beta chains, about 12 million of them shared. Clones were read by immunoSEQ multiplex PCR, and TCRdb kept only the in-frame ones, dropping some. V, J and clone size are those of that table, while D and trimming were read from the DNA. This table holds under 200,000 clones, around four fifths found once. Notes on this clone: Its target is unknown.

This clonotype was obtained from a woman aged 45-65 years in good health and CMV-seronegative. Sequenced material: PBMCs. This chain connects TRBV29-1 to TRBJ2-3; TRBD2 matches 10 bases. The CDR3 DNA is TGCAGCGTTGAATATCGGACCGGGACTAGCGTATTCACAGATACGCAGTATTTT. This encodes CSVEYRTGTSVFTDTQYF.